Listed here is a single TCR beta chain. Its antigen is currently unknown. This specimen comes from a study of OX40 agonist ivuxolimab in advanced cancers. Study information: Head and neck, renal cell, melanoma or hepatocellular carcinoma were the cancers that dose-escalation patients had. The study, taken as a whole, reports: Clonal expansion from baseline to week 6 occurred in both CD4+ and CD8+ T cells.

This table comes from immunoSEQ multiplex PCR, and its TCRdb copy is limited to in-frame clones, with some not included. Of approximately 94,000 clones in the sample, around 93% were seen once. Sampling of blood occurred at baseline, cycle 4 day 1, and cycle 7 day 1. Sequencing was performed on CD4+ or CD8+ T cells sorted from blood, taken in a trial of the OX40 agonist ivuxolimab. This clonotype was obtained from an adult with an advanced solid tumor such as melanoma, head and neck, liver or kidney cancer.

The CDR3 nucleotides are TGCGCCAGCAGCCACCGGCCCTATAACAATGAGCAGTTCTTC. This encodes CASSHRPYNNEQFF. The J gene is TRBJ2-1, the V gene TRBV5-1, with no clear D. Germline CDR1 SGHRS, CDR2 YFSETQ. V was clipped by 4 bases and J by 5 bases, with 13 bases between them. The CDR3 runs 14 residues.